The 27 T cell receptor beta chains in this list originate from one sample, sequenced in a study of tumor-infiltrating lymphocytes in primary liver carcinoma. Starting from 500 ng of total RNA, TCR beta cDNA was produced with a primer in the constant region. Nested multiplex PCR, run for three rounds with slightly modified ARM-PCR, yielded TCR beta libraries. Amplification in the first two PCR rounds was performed using TRBV1-TRBV30 forward primers and a C-beta reverse primer for roughly 9 cycles each. TCRdb re-called the multiplex PCR reads through MiXCR, storing one row per CDR3 protein. This sample has about 350,000 distinct CDR3 sequences, with 65% found just once. Unsorted whole blood yielded blood RNA, and germline DNA was extracted as well. Sequenced material: peripheral blood. The receptors stem from a man aged 35-49 years with primary liver carcinoma and hepatitis B virus infection.

This clonotype is a singleton in its sample. In this CDR3 the conserved last residue, phenylalanine or tryptophan, is missing, so a read error is likely. The rearrangement uses TRBV11-2 and TRBJ2-7; 9 nucleotides match TRBD2. The CDR3 length is 15 residues. CDR1 and CDR2 (germline): SGHAT, FQNNGV. The CDR3, as DNA: TGTGTCAGCAGCGGAGGACTAGCGAGAGTTGGCGAGCAGTACTTA. Translation: CVSSGGLARVGEQYL.

In regard to this clonotype: A read error may explain this, as a much larger clone is one base away. The chain uses TRBV7-9 and TRBJ2-5, with D perhaps matching TRBD2 (5 bases). The CDR3 sequence is 14 residues long. Looked up from germline, CDR1 is SEHNR and CDR2 is FQNEAQ (reference sequence). The CDR3 sequence is CASTRKEDQGTQYF. Written as DNA, the CDR3 is TGTGCCAGCACCCGAAAGGAGGACCAAGGGACCCAGTACTTC.

This clonotype occurred once. A much bigger clone sits one base away, suggesting this may be a read error. The CDR3 spells CASSYLRELAKNIQYF. DNA of the CDR3: TGTGCCAGCAGTTACCTCAGGGAGCTAGCCAAAAACATTCAGTACTTC. This chain connects TRBV6-6 to TRBJ2-4, with D possibly called TRBD1 or TRBD2 (5 bases each). The CDR3 runs to 16 residues. Looked up from germline, CDR1 is MNHNY and CDR2 is SVGAGI (reference sequence). Trimming left V 2 bases short and J 0 bases short, with 11 bases between.

The rearrangement joins TRBV6-2 or TRBV6-3 to TRBJ2-5; 8 bases line up with TRBD2. The CDR3 covers 15 residues. V was pared by 6 bases and J by 1 base, with 7 bases of the junction left unmatched. Germline V lookup: CDR1 MNHEY, CDR2 SVGEGT. CDR3 protein: CASRPGGAIQETQYF. CDR3 DNA sequence: TGTGCCAGCAGGCCGGGGGGGGCCATCCAAGAGACCCAGTACTTC.

Comment on this clonotype: Mismatch with germline at one junction end may stem from a read error. The V call is TRBV5-1, the J call TRBJ2-1, with 8 nucleotides matching TRBD2. Germline V CDR1 and CDR2: SGHRS, YFSETQ. This CDR3 contains 18 residues. The CDR3 loop is CASSLASHGTSEYNEQSF. The DNA of the CDR3 is TGCGCCAGCAGCCTCGCTTCCCACGGGACTAGTGAGTACAATGAGCAGTCCTTC.

This clonotype showed up just a few times. A much larger clonotype is one base distant, so this may be a read error. The genes are TRBV6-5 and TRBJ1-3, with a possible D match to TRBD1 (5 bases). The V gene's germline CDR1 is MNHEY and CDR2 SVGAGI. This CDR3 contains 16 residues. In DNA form, the CDR3 reads TGTACCAGCAGTTACGGGGGTATCCAGTCTGGAAACACCATATATTTT. It translates to CTSSYGGIQSGNTIYF.

CDR3 coding DNA: TGTGCCAGCAGTGAACTCTCTAGCTGGAGTGATAAGCAGTTCTTC. Amino acids: CASSELSSWSDKQFF. V and J are TRBV6-1 and TRBJ2-1; tentative D call: TRBD2 (5 bases). Trimming shortened V by 2 bases and J by 11 bases, and 19 bases separated the two germline ends. CDR1 is MNHNS, CDR2 SASEGT, per germline. The CDR3 spans 15 residues.

This clonotype has a handful of counts. A much bigger clone sits one base away, suggesting this may be a read error. The chain is built from TRBV6-1 and TRBJ2-1; 8 bases are a match to TRBD1. The CDR3 has 14 residues. CDR1 is MNHNS and CDR2 is SASEGT in the germline V gene. The CDR3 DNA reads as TGTGCCAACAGTGCCGGGACAGGTTACAATGAGCAGTTCTTC. Residues: CANSAGTGYNEQFF.

Of note for this clonotype: A much larger clonotype is one base distant, so this may be a read error. This is likely a read error, given that the CDR3 carries no conserved phenylalanine or tryptophan at its end. The V gene is TRBV10-3, the J gene TRBJ2-5; TRBD1 agrees at 8 bases. Germline V gives CDR1 ENHRY, CDR2 SYGVKD. The V segment lost 3 bases and the J segment 7 bases; nucleotides outside the gene matches: 10. The CDR3 loop spans 15 amino acids. The CDR3 nucleotides read TGTGCCATCAGTGAAGGCCCGGACAGGGTAGGGACCCAGTACTCC. Translation: CAISEGPDRVGTQYS.

The rearrangement uses TRBV5-1 and TRBJ2-7; D is perhaps TRBD1 (6 bases). V was shortened by 4 bases and J by 3 bases, with 11 bases between the two germline ends. Germline assignment: CDR1 SGHRS and CDR2 YFSETQ. The CDR3 has 13 amino acids. As DNA, the CDR3 is TGCGCCAGCAGCCCGGACAGTTTCTACGAGCAGTACTTC. Amino acid sequence: CASSPDSFYEQYF.

Remarks on this clonotype: An end of the junction does not agree with germline; a read error may underlie this. This chain uses TRBV11-2 with TRBJ2-1, with D maybe TRBD2 (6 bases). Per germline, CDR1 SGHAT and CDR2 FQNNGV. The CDR3 loop spans 13 amino acids. CDR3 sequence: CGNSVGDSQEQLF. The CDR3 DNA follows: TGTGGCAACAGCGTTGGGGACTCACAAGAGCAGCTCTTC. Together with reference TRBV11-2 and TRBJ2-1, the CDR3 gives the full variable domain: EAGVAQSPRYKIIEKRQSVAFWCNPISGHATLYWYQQILGQGPKLLIQFQNNGVVDDSQLPKDRFSAERLKGVDSTLKIQPAKLEDSAVYLCGNSVGDSQEQLFGPGTRLTVL.

This clonotype was observed a few times. The rearrangement joins TRBV4-1 to TRBJ2-1; no definite D call. The CDR3 loop spans 17 amino acids. Germline CDR1 MGHRA, CDR2 YSYEKL. V shed 4 bases and J shed 1 base, with 17 bases lying between them. In DNA form, the CDR3 reads TGCGCCAGCAGCCGCAAAGAGGCGGCAGCTTCCTACAATGAGCAGTTCTTC. Amino acids: CASSRKEAAASYNEQFF.

Points on this clonotype: Compared with germline, one end of the junction differs, possibly owing to a read error. The gene calls are TRBV11-2 and TRBJ2-7, with D perhaps TRBD1 (6 bases). CDR1 SGHAT and CDR2 FQNNGV come from the germline V gene. This CDR3 is 14 amino acids long. CDR3 protein: CVSSLGGGSPEQYF. CDR3 bases: TGTGTCAGCAGCTTAGGTGGGGGCTCCCCCGAGCAGTACTTC. Variable domain in full (rest from reference TRBV11-2 and TRBJ2-7): EAGVAQSPRYKIIEKRQSVAFWCNPISGHATLYWYQQILGQGPKLLIQFQNNGVVDDSQLPKDRFSAERLKGVDSTLKIQPAKLEDSAVYLCVSSLGGGSPEQYFGPGTRLTVT.

This clonotype was recorded a few times. V and J are TRBV5-8 and TRBJ2-1; perhaps TRBD1 as D (6 bases). V lost 1 base and J lost 3, with 14 bases in between. The CDR3 runs 16 residues. Germline loops: CDR1 SGHTS, CDR2 YDEGEE. CDR3 protein: CASSLITGMRYNEQFF. The DNA for the CDR3 is TGTGCCAGCAGCTTGATCACAGGGATGCGCTACAATGAGCAGTTCTTC. Supplemented by reference TRBV5-8 and TRBJ2-1, the full variable domain reads EAGVTQSPTHLIKTRGQQATLRCSPISGHTSVYWYQQALGLGLQFLLWYDEGEERNRGNFPPRFSGRQFPNYSSELNVNALELEDSALYLCASSLITGMRYNEQFFGPGTRLTVL.

The CDR3 loop is CASIHEGYNEQFF. Here the CDR3 DNA reads TGTGCCAGCATTCATGAGGGATACAATGAGCAGTTCTTC. This chain connects TRBV11-1 to TRBJ2-1; D possibly corresponds to TRBD2 (5 bases). The CDR3 has 13 residues. Per germline, CDR1 SGHAT and CDR2 FQDESV (reference sequence). Trimming removed 7 bases at V and 4 bases at J, with 11 bases between.

In regard to this clonotype: The junction shows a germline mismatch at one end, possibly a read error. This chain links TRBV25-1 with TRBJ1-2; D perhaps matches TRBD1 (5 bases). Germline CDR1 MGHDK, CDR2 SYGVNS. The CDR3 runs 12 residues. This chain's CDR3 is CASSDRGDGCTF. In DNA, the CDR3 is TGTGCCAGCAGTGACAGAGGGGATGGCTGCACCTTC.

Only one count was recorded for this clonotype. This may arise from a read error, as a much more abundant clone is one base away. The V gene is TRBV6-1, the J gene TRBJ1-2; tentatively, D is TRBD1 (5 bases). The CDR3 has 15 amino acids. Germline-derived CDR1 and CDR2 are MNHNS and SASEGT. The CDR3 region is CPSREEGVNLRGYTF. Here the CDR3 DNA reads TGTCCCAGCAGGGAAGAAGGGGTGAATCTTCGTGGCTACACCTTC.

Concerning this clonotype itself: The CDR3 does not close with the conserved phenylalanine or tryptophan, likely indicating a read error. The chain is built from TRBV11-2 and TRBJ2-7, with TRBD1 matching 11 bases. The CDR3 has 14 amino acids. Germline values: CDR1 SGHAT, CDR2 FQNNGV. The CDR3 DNA reads as TGCGCCAGCAGCTCTCGGACAGGGGGCTGCGAGCAGTACCTC. Encoded protein: CASSSRTGGCEQYL.

A remark on this clonotype: Given a much more abundant clone one base away, this may be a read error. The genes are TRBV6-2 or TRBV6-3 and TRBJ1-5; D uncertain. V was clipped by 7 bases and J by 2 bases, with 21 bases between them. CDR1 MNHEY and CDR2 SVGEGT come from the germline V gene. This CDR3 has 17 residues. The CDR3 sequence: CASTPGRVRMGNQPQHF. CDR3 nucleotides: TGTGCCAGCACCCCCGGAAGGGTGCGGATGGGCAATCAGCCCCAGCATTTT.

V and J are TRBV7-9 and TRBJ2-5; possibly TRBD2 for D (6 bases). The CDR3 consists of 15 residues. Trimming pared 4 bases from V and 0 bases from J, leaving 12 bases between. Germline lookup yields CDR1 SEHNR and CDR2 FQNEAQ (reference sequence). The CDR3 nucleotides are TGTGCCAGCAGCTCCAGCGGGCAATACCAAGAGACCCAGTACTTC. Its protein is CASSSSGQYQETQYF.

This clonotype was detected ten times or more. The chain links TRBV4-2 to TRBJ2-2; D possibly corresponds to TRBD2 (6 bases). Trimming left V 3 bases short and J 4 bases short, with 12 bases between. The CDR3 is made up of 15 amino acids. Germline CDR1 and CDR2: LGHNA and YNFKEQ. The CDR3 spells CASSHSGLSTGELFF. As DNA, the CDR3 is TGTGCCAGCAGCCATTCGGGACTTTCCACCGGGGAGCTGTTTTTT.

This clonotype appeared once. With a much larger clone just one base away, this may be a read error. This is likely a read error, given that the CDR3 carries no conserved phenylalanine or tryptophan at its end. The chain is built from TRBV12-3 or TRBV12-4 and TRBJ2-7; TRBD1 matches 8 bases. V shed 6 bases and J 0 bases; nucleotides not matched to a gene: 4. The CDR3 runs 14 residues. CDR3 DNA: TGTGCCAGCAGCGGGACAGGCTCCTCCTACGAGCAGTACCTC. It encodes CASSGTGSSYEQYL.

J is TRBJ2-7 and V is TRBV28, with a tentative D call TRBD1 (6 bases). The CDR3 has 13 amino acids. V lost 6 bases to trimming and J lost 5 bases, with 14 bases between them. The germline V gene has CDR1 MDHEN and CDR2 SYDVKM. The CDR3 DNA reads as TGTGCCAGCAGGACAAGGGGGTGCAACGAGCAGTACTTC. Translated, it gives CASRTRGCNEQYF.

A note on this clonotype: A read error may explain this, as a much larger clone is one base away. No conserved phenylalanine or tryptophan is present at the end of the CDR3, so a read error is the likely explanation. The genes are TRBV14 and TRBJ2-7, with 10 bases lining up with TRBD1. CDR3 length equals 13 residues. J gave up 6 bases and V 6 bases, and 5 bases lay outside the gene matches. The germline gives CDR1 SGHDN, CDR2 FVKESK. The CDR3 reads CASRGQGLLEQYY. The DNA for the CDR3 is TGTGCCAGCAGGGGACAGGGGCTACTCGAGCAGTACTAC.

This clonotype was seen repeatedly, ten times or more. This chain uses TRBV25-1 with TRBJ1-1, with TRBD1 matching 7 bases. Germline assignment: CDR1 MGHDK and CDR2 SYGVNS. V lost 4 bases and J lost 8; bases outside the gene matches: 10. The CDR3 covers 14 residues. The CDR3 nucleotides are TGTGCCAGCAGTGGGGACGGGGACAGCCGAGAAGCTTTCTTT. Its translation is CASSGDGDSREAFF.

Notes on this clonotype: One end of the junction does not line up with germline, which may come from a read error. The chain combines TRBV11-3 with TRBJ1-1; D might be TRBD1 (5 bases). The CDR3 spans 16 residues. Germline V gene sequence: CDR1 SGHNT, CDR2 YENEEA. The CDR3 reads CASSLVNGGGNSEAFF. The CDR3 DNA follows: TGTGCCAGCAGCTTAGTCAACGGGGGAGGTAACAGTGAAGCTTTCTTT.

The J gene is TRBJ2-3, the V gene TRBV10-2, with 9 bases identical to TRBD2. Germline CDR1 reads WSHSY; CDR2 reads SAAADI. This CDR3 is built from 17 residues. J lost 0 bases, V lost 1 base, and 5 bases had no gene match. CDR3 nucleotide sequence: TGCGCCAGCAGTGAGTTACAGGGACTAGCTAGCACAGATACGCAGTATTTT. Translation gives CASSELQGLASTDTQYF.